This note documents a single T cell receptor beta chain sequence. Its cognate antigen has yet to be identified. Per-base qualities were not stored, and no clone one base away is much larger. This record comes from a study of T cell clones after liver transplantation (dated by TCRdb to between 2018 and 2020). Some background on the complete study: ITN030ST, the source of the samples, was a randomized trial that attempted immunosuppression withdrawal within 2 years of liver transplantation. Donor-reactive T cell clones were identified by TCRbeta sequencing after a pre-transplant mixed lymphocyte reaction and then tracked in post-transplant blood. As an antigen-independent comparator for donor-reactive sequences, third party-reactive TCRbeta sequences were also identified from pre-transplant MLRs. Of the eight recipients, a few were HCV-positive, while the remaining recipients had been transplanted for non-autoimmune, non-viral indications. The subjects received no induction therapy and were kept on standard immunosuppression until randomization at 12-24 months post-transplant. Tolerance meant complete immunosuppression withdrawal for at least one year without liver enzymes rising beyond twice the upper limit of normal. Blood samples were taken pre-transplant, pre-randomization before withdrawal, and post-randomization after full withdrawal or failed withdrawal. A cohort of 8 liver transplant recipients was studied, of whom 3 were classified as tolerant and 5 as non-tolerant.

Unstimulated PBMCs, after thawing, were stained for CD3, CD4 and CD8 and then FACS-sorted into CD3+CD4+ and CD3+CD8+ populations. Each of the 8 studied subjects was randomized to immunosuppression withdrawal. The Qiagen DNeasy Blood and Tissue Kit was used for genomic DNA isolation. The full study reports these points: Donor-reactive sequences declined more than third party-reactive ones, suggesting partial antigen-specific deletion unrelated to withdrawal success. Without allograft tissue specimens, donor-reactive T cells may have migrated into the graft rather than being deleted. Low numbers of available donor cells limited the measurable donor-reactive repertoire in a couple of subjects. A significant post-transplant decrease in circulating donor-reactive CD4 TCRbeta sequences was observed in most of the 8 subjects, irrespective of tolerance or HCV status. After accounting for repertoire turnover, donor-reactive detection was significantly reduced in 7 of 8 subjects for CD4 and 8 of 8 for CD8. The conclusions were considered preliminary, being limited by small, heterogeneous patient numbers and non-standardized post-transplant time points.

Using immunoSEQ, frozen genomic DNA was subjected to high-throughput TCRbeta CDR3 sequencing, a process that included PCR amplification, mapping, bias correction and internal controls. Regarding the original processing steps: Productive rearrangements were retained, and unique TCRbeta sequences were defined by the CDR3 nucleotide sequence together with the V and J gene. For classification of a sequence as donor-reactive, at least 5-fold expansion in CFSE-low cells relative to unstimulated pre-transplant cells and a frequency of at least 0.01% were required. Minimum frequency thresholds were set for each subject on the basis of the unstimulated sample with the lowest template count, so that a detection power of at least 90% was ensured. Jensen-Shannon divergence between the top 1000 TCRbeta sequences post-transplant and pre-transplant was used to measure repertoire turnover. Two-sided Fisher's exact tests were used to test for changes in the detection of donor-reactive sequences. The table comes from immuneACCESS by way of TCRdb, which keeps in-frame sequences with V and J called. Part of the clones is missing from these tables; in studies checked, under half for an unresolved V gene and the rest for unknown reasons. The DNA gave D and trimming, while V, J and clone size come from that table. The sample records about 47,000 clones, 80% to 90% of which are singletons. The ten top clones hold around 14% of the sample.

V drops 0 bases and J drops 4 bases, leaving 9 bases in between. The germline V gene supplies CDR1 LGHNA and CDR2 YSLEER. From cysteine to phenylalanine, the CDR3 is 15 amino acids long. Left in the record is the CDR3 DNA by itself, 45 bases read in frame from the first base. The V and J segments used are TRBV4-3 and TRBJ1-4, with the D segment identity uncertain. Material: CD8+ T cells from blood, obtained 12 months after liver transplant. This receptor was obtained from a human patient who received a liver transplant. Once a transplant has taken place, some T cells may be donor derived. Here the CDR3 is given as CASSQDRSFNEKLFF. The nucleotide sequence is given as TGCGCCAGCAGCCAAGACCGAAGCTTTAATGAAAAACTGTTTTTT.